This record concerns one TCR beta chain sequence. Its antigen remains unknown. Blood CD8+ and CD4+ T cells underwent high-throughput TCR beta sequencing. The multiple sclerosis controls were treatment-naive patients, and their relapsing-remitting disease was stable or active. An amount of RNA that ranged from roughly 0.5 to 1 ug was reverse transcribed with random hexamers. One entry per CDR3 protein results from TCRdb running MiXCR on the immunoSEQ multiplex PCR reads. Of around 280,000 distinct CDR3 sequences listed, about 85% are singletons. This record comes from a study of CD8 T cells in Susac syndrome. Study results and limitations: That the number of individuals in its TCR sequencing and HLA analysis was relatively small was acknowledged by the study.

CDR1 and CDR2 from the germline V gene are MNHEY and SMNVEV (reference sequence). The V and J ends lost 3 bases and 8 bases respectively, with 16 bases between them. The CDR3 contains 14 residues. The sequence was obtained from a human donor with multiple sclerosis. Sequences were obtained from CD8+ T cells from PBMCs. This chain links TRBV27 with TRBJ1-2, with D tentatively TRBD1 (5 bases). The CDR3 loop reads CASSFVGGEWGYTF. DNA for the CDR3: TGTGCCAGCAGTTTTGTAGGAGGGGAGTGGGGCTACACCTTC.